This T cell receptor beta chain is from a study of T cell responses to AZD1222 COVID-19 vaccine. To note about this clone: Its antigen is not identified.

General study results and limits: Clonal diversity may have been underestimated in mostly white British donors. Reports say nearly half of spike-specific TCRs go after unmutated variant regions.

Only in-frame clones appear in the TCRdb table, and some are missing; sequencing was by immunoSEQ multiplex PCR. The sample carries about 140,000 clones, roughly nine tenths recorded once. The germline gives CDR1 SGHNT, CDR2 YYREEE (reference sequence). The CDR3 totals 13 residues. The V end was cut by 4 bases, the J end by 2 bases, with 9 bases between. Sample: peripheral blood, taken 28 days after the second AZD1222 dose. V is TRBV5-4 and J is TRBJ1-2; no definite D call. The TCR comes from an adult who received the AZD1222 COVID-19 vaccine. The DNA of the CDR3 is TGTGCCAGCAGCCCGGACGGAAACTATGGCTACACCTTC. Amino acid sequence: CASSPDGNYGYTF. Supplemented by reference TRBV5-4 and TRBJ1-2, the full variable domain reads ETGVTQSPTHLIKTRGQQVTLRCSSQSGHNTVSWYQQALGQGPQFIFQYYREEENGRGNFPPRFSGLQFPNYSSELNVNALELDDSALYLCASSPDGNYGYTFGSGTRLTVV.